One and the same sample provided the 20 T cell receptor beta chains below, sequenced in a study of vaccination and CD4 T cells after COVID-19. Specified treatment: roughly 10-day PBMC culture with coronavirus spike peptide pools or control peptides (ViraFEST assay). These receptors' targets are unknown. Cultured CD4+ T cells had their DNA profiled by the Oncomine TCR Beta short-read assay. TCRdb recomputed calls from the PCR reads with MiXCR, one row per CDR3 protein. This repertoire shows over 3,000 distinct CDR3 sequences, about 15% found once; its top ten account for around a fifth. Sequenced: CD4+ T cells from blood, cultured in vitro. Source of these receptors: a human donor who had recovered from COVID-19.

This clonotype is deemed medium-sized. The genes are TRBV30 and TRBJ2-6; D call uncertain. Germline assignment: CDR1 GTSNPN and CDR2 SVGIG (reference sequence). This CDR3 has 15 amino acids. V was clipped by 0 bases and J by 0 bases, with 6 bases between them. CDR3 sequence: CAWSVLGSGANVLTF. CDR3 sequence (DNA): TGTGCCTGGAGTGTCCTAGGCTCTGGGGCCAACGTCCTGACTTTC. The whole variable domain, filled in from reference TRBV30 and TRBJ2-6, reads SQTIHQWPATLVQPVGSPLSLECTVEGTSNPNLYWYRQAAGRGLQLLFYSVGIGQISSEVPQNLSASRPQDRQFILSSKKLLLSDSGFYLCAWSVLGSGANVLTFGAGSRLTVL.

The chain couples TRBV7-3 to TRBJ2-3; TRBD1 aligns across 10 bases. The junction had 5 bases not matched to a gene; V was cut back by 4 bases and J by 1 base. The CDR3 contains 16 residues. In germline, CDR1 is SGHTA, CDR2 FQGTGA. DNA for the CDR3: TGTGCCAGCAGCTCTCCCGGGACAGGGGGCACAGATACGCAGTATTTT. Protein: CASSSPGTGGTDTQYF.

This clonotype is judged medium-sized. The chain has TRBV27 and TRBJ2-5; possibly TRBD1 for D (6 bases). Germline-derived CDR1 and CDR2 are MNHEY and SMNVEV (reference sequence). Trimming left V 9 bases short and J 5 bases short, with 22 bases between. The CDR3 is 15 amino acids. The chain's CDR3 is CASSPYRDLQETQYF. The CDR3, as DNA: TGTGCCAGTTCCCCCTACAGGGACCTCCAGGAGACCCAGTACTTC.

This clonotype was seen a handful of times. The J gene is TRBJ2-5, the V gene TRBV12-3 or TRBV12-4, with unresolved D. The CDR3 spans 14 residues. Trimming left V 2 bases short and J 2 bases short, with 9 bases between. The CDR3 loop is CASSLISLQETQYF. DNA of the CDR3: TGTGCCAGCAGTTTAATATCCCTGCAAGAGACCCAGTACTTC.

There are a few counts of this clonotype. The V and J genes are TRBV7-9 and TRBJ1-4; weak D call: TRBD1 (5 bases). V shed 1 base and J shed 4 bases, with 10 bases lying between them. The CDR3 contains 15 residues. Germline assignment: CDR1 SEHNR and CDR2 FQNEAQ (reference sequence). The CDR3 is CASSLERGVNEKLFF. In nucleotides, the CDR3 is TGTGCCAGCAGCTTAGAGAGGGGCGTTAATGAAAAACTGTTTTTT.

V gene TRBV20-1 combines with J gene TRBJ2-2, with 7 bases lining up with TRBD2. Germline trimming cut 5 bases from V and 7 bases from J; bases unmatched to any gene: 19. The length of the CDR3 is 17 residues. Germline-derived CDR1 and CDR2 are DFQATT and SNEGSKA (reference sequence). This CDR3 is CSAQALGAGPRVGELFF. The CDR3 DNA sequence: TGCAGTGCTCAAGCACTAGGAGCGGGGCCCCGTGTCGGGGAGCTGTTTTTT.

The chain combines TRBV30 with TRBJ2-3; D gene unclear. V lost 0 bases to trimming and J lost 9 bases, with 16 bases between them. Germline loops: CDR1 GTSNPN, CDR2 SVGIG (reference sequence). The length of the CDR3 is 14 residues. Here the CDR3 DNA reads TGTGCCTGGAGTGTCTCCGCAGGCCTCCCAACGCAGTATTTT. This encodes CAWSVSAGLPTQYF.

This clonotype appeared a few times. V usage is TRBV6-1 and J usage is TRBJ1-1, with a tentative D call TRBD1 (5 bases). Germline CDR1 MNHNS, CDR2 SASEGT. V was trimmed by 7 bases and J by 1 base, leaving 10 bases between them. The CDR3 is 13 amino acids. The CDR3 loop is CASTGTANTEAFF. The CDR3 region has the DNA TGTGCCAGCACCGGGACGGCGAACACTGAAGCTTTCTTT.

This clonotype has more than one count but fewer than ten. The chain links TRBV20-1 to TRBJ2-3; tentative D call: TRBD1 (5 bases). The CDR3 has 14 residues. With 4 bases removed from V and 2 bases from J, the gap between germline ends came to 13 bases. Per the germline V gene, CDR1 is DFQATT and CDR2 is SNEGSKA (reference sequence). The CDR3, as DNA: TGCAGTGCTAATCGTGGGGCCCCCACAGATACGCAGTATTTT. Residues: CSANRGAPTDTQYF.

This clonotype was detected a few times. The chain carries TRBV6-1 and TRBJ2-3, with 7 bases fitting TRBD1. Germline CDR1 is MNHNS and CDR2 is SASEGT. V gave up 4 bases and J gave up 5 bases; unmatched junction bases: 6. The CDR3 consists of 14 residues. CDR3 nucleotide sequence: TGTGCCAGCAGTGCACAGGGGTTTAAAGATACGCAGTATTTT. It codes for CASSAQGFKDTQYF.

This clonotype appeared a few times. V gene TRBV11-2 combines with J gene TRBJ1-5; the D is unclear. In germline, CDR1 is SGHAT, CDR2 FQNNGV. The CDR3 is 18 residues long. The ends were cut back, 3 bases at V and 4 bases at J, with 22 bases in the middle. CDR3 DNA: TGTGCCAGCAGCTTTATCATGATTGCCTCCAGAACGAATCAGCCCCAGCATTTT. Translation gives CASSFIMIASRTNQPQHF.

By share, this clonotype ranks as medium-sized. The V call is TRBV19, the J call TRBJ2-7; D possibly uses TRBD1 or TRBD2 (5 bases each). Germline values: CDR1 LNHDA, CDR2 SQIVND (reference sequence). V dropped 4 bases and J dropped 3 bases, with 7 bases sitting between them. The CDR3 extends over 12 amino acids. The CDR3 DNA sequence: TGTGCCAGTAGTAGGGACCTCTACGAGCAGTACTTC. This codes for CASSRDLYEQYF.

The rearrangement uses TRBV5-6 and TRBJ2-4; no reliable D call. Trimming pared 0 bases from V and 5 bases from J, leaving 9 bases between. Germline CDR1 is SGHDT and CDR2 is YYEEEE. The CDR3 is 14 amino acids. Written as DNA, the CDR3 is TGTGCCAGCAGCTTGGATTACAGAGAAAACATTCAGTACTTC. Amino acid sequence: CASSLDYRENIQYF.

This clonotype is medium-sized (0.01 to 0.1%) by share. The V gene is TRBV20-1, the J gene TRBJ1-2; possible D gene TRBD1, 5 bases. CDR1 is DFQATT and CDR2 is SNEGSKA in the germline V gene (reference sequence). The length of the CDR3 is 12 residues. V was pared by 6 bases and J by 3 bases, with 11 bases between. This chain's CDR3 is CSAWKGDYGYTF. DNA for the CDR3: TGCAGTGCCTGGAAAGGGGACTATGGCTACACCTTC.

This clonotype was seen only a few times. The chain combines TRBV20-1 with TRBJ2-1, with 10 bases identical to TRBD2. Germline CDR1 is DFQATT and CDR2 is SNEGSKA (reference sequence). This CDR3 contains 13 residues. With V trimmed by 4 bases and J by 7 bases, 4 bases remained unmatched. The CDR3 sequence: CSATKTSGNEQFF. In DNA, the CDR3 is TGCAGTGCTACAAAGACTAGCGGGAATGAGCAGTTCTTC.

The J gene is TRBJ1-4, the V gene TRBV3-1; D is perhaps TRBD1 (5 bases). Germline loops: CDR1 LGHDT, CDR2 YNNKEL (reference sequence). V was shortened by 3 bases and J by 7 bases, with 18 bases between the two germline ends. This CDR3 spans 16 amino acids. CDR3 region: CASSQNAPGLGEKLFF. DNA for the CDR3: TGTGCCAGCAGCCAGAATGCACCGGGACTGGGTGAAAAACTGTTTTTT.

The rearrangement joins TRBV2 to TRBJ2-1; possible D gene TRBD1, 6 bases. The germline CDR1 and CDR2 sequences are SNHLY and FYNNEI. V was cut by 2 bases and J by 15 bases, with 17 bases left in between. CDR3 length: 13 residues. This chain's CDR3 is CASSESVGASGFF. CDR3 sequence (DNA): TGTGCCAGCAGTGAATCGGTGGGGGCGTCGGGGTTCTTC.

This chain connects TRBV30 to TRBJ1-6; 8 bases line up with TRBD1. The CDR3 spans 14 residues. Trimming at V came to 3 bases and at J to 7 bases, leaving 5 bases not matched to a gene. Germline V gene lookup returns CDR1 GTSNPN and CDR2 SVGIG (reference sequence). CDR3 sequence (DNA): TGTGCCTGGAGCCAGGGACAGGTGAATTCACCCCTCCACTTT. Amino acid sequence: CAWSQGQVNSPLHF.

This sequence joins TRBV3-1 and TRBJ2-2, with 8 bases matching TRBD2. The J segment lost 5 bases and the V segment lost 4 bases, leaving 6 bases of the junction unmatched. Germline V lookup: CDR1 LGHDT, CDR2 YNNKEL (reference sequence). The CDR3 covers 15 residues. The CDR3 DNA is TGTGCCAGCAGCCTCGGGGGGGCTAGGACCGGGGAGCTGTTTTTT. Amino acids: CASSLGGARTGELFF.

The rearrangement uses TRBV5-4 and TRBJ2-5, with 8 bases aligning to TRBD2. The CDR3 is made up of 15 amino acids. Trimming cost V 3 bases and J 6 bases; bases outside gene matches: 10. CDR1 is SGHNT, CDR2 YYREEE, per germline (reference sequence). CDR3 protein: CASSYRSAGGQTQYF. The DNA of the CDR3 is TGTGCCAGCAGCTATAGGAGTGCGGGGGGCCAGACCCAGTACTTC.